This T cell receptor (beta chain) was found in a study of human T cells and chemical hapten exposure. This clonotype has a count of ten or more. TCRdb independently ran MiXCR on the RACE reads; one entry per CDR3 protein. The sample shows 85,000 to 100,000 distinct CDR3 sequences, roughly 10% of them seen only once. The time point was: pre-sensitization, week 0. Treatment described: therapeutic diphenylcyclopropenone sensitization with weekly scalp DPC. The material was whole blood, obtained in connection with sensitization to the hapten diphenylcyclopropenone (DPC). This TCR derives from a woman in her sixties or seventies with alopecia areata. Some clones in this sample may be carry-over from other donors' samples.

CDR3 loop: CASSLQGEGTEAFF. The CDR3 DNA follows: TGTGCCAGCAGCTTACAGGGGGAGGGGACTGAAGCTTTCTTT. The chain employs TRBV7-3 and TRBJ1-1; 7 bases agree with TRBD1. In germline, CDR1 is SGHTA, CDR2 FQGTGA. With V trimmed by 2 bases and J by 5 bases, 5 bases remained unmatched. The CDR3 extends over 14 amino acids. Drawing the rest from reference TRBV7-3 and TRBJ1-1, the complete variable domain is GAGVSQTPSNKVTEKGKYVELRCDPISGHTALYWYRQSLGQGPEFLIYFQGTGAADDSGLPNDRFFAVRPEGSVSTLKIQRTERGDSAVYLCASSLQGEGTEAFFGQGTRLTVV.